This T cell receptor (beta chain) was found in a study of identical twins. MiXCR was run by TCRdb on the 5' RACE reads, yielding one entry per CDR3 protein. The sample records approximately 670,000 distinct CDR3 sequences, around 6% being singletons. Donors were all healthy Caucasians. The receptor was derived from a man aged 18 to 30 in good health. The material sequenced was naive T cells sorted from blood.

The CDR3: CAIAADPKETQYF. The CDR3 nucleotides read TGTGCCATCGCGGCGGATCCTAAAGAGACCCAGTACTTC. The rearrangement links TRBV10-3 to TRBJ2-5; D ambiguous. The CDR3 has 13 residues. Germline CDR1 is ENHRY and CDR2 is SYGVKD. Trimming took 8 bases from V and 3 from J, leaving 13 bases between them.